Included here is one T cell receptor beta chain sequence, with context. What it binds is not known. Other DNA sequences of this sample code for an identical CDR3. The entry originates in a study of T cell responses to AZD1222 COVID-19 vaccine. Study-wide results and limits: Vaccine-related CD4 TCRs covered spike, predominating at 160-218 and 743-854. Baseline serology detected seropositivity in only 5 or 6 AZD1222 recipients. Spike-specific TCR breadth and depth went up after people got two AZD1222 doses.

Here immunoSEQ multiplex PCR was the method, and the copy in TCRdb shows in-frame clones only, minus some. The sample has about 140,000 clones; the top ten hold roughly 2%. The sequencing sample was made of peripheral blood. The sequence was collected from an adult in good health.

CDR3 DNA: TGTGCCAGCAGCTTAGGGTTGGGCACTGAAGCTTTCTTT. Residues: CASSLGLGTEAFF. V and J are TRBV7-3 and TRBJ1-1, with D unresolved. The CDR3 is 13 residues long. Trimming cost V 2 bases and J 4 bases, with 8 bases left between them. Per germline, CDR1 SGHTA and CDR2 FQGTGA.